Detailed here is one T cell receptor beta chain. The antigen remains unidentified. These data originate in a study of graft-versus-host responses after intestinal transplantation. At the level of the study: Isolated intestinal, liver-intestinal, or multivisceral transplants had been given to the recipients. Recipients uniformly received anti-thymocyte globulin induction, followed by tacrolimus and steroids for around 3 years. Study-wide findings and caveats: The recipient marrow held GvH clones, and some of them showed up first in ileum or blood. Circulating GvH clones peaking coincided with falling HvG clones soon after transplant.

The repertoire was sequenced with immunoSEQ multiplex PCR; TCRdb's copy has only in-frame clones and lacks some. The sample holds tens of thousands of clones, around 89% seen once. CDR3 length equals 13 residues. Germline V gene lookup returns CDR1 SGHNT and CDR2 YYREEE (reference sequence). The ends lost 2 bases at V and 4 bases at J; junction bases unmatched: 2. The TCR sequence derives from a human donor who was the organ donor for an intestinal transplant. The V gene is TRBV5-4, the J gene TRBJ1-1, with TRBD1 matching 7 bases. Sample: unstimulated CD8+ T cells sorted from spleen or lymph node cells, taken before transplant. CDR3 sequence reads: CASSFSGGTEAFF. The CDR3 bases are TGTGCCAGCAGCTTCTCAGGGGGCACTGAAGCTTTCTTT.